This T cell receptor beta chain derives from a study of vaccination and CD4 T cells after COVID-19. Study background: The authors used overlapping spike peptides from SARS-CoV-2, HCoV-NL63, HCoV-OC43 and HCoV-229E to stimulate cells.

Treatment of the sample: roughly 10-day PBMC culture with coronavirus spike peptide pools or control peptides (ViraFEST assay). Peptide pool stimulation in ViraFEST expanded antigen-specific T cells, whose TCRs were then sequenced. Every well contained over 1.5 million PBMCs, which were grown with approximately 9 IU/ml IL-2 and 8.5 to 10 ug/ml peptide pools. Scientists ran DNA taken from cultured CD4+ T cells through the Oncomine TCR Beta short-read assay for sequencing. The authors extracted genomic DNA from cultured CD4+ T cells. TCRdb reprocessed the PCR reads via MiXCR and lists one record per CDR3 protein. The sample yields about 25,000 distinct CDR3 sequences, roughly 40% seen once. This clonotype was counted a few times. Its target is unknown. The length of the CDR3 is 15 residues. With V trimmed by 8 bases and J by 1 base, 7 bases remained unmatched. CDR1 and CDR2 from the germline V gene are MNHNS and SASEGT.

This sequence was found in a human donor who had recovered from COVID-19. The genes are TRBV6-1 and TRBJ2-2, with 7 bases matching TRBD1. The specimen was CD4+ T cells from blood, cultured in vitro. The DNA of the CDR3 is TGTGCCAGCCTGGGACAGCCCCGGAACACCGGGGAGCTGTTTTTT. It translates to CASLGQPRNTGELFF.